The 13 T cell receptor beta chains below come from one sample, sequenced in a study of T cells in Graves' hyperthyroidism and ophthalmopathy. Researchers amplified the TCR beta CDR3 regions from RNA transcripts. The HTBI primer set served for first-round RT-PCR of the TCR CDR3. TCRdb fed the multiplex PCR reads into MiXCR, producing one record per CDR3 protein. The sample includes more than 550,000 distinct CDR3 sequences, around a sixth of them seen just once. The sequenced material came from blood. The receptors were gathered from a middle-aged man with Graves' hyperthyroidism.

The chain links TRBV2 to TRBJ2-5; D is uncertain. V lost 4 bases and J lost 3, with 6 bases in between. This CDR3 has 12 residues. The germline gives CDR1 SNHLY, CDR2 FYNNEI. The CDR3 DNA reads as TGTGCCAGCAGTGGGGTCAAAGAGACCCAGTACTTC. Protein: CASSGVKETQYF. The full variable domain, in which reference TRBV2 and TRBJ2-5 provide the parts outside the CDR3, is EPEVTQTPSHQVTQMGQEVILRCVPISNHLYFYWYRQILGQKVEFLVSFYNNEISEKSEIFDDQFSVERPDGSNFTLKIRSTKLEDSAMYFCASSGVKETQYFGPGTRLLVL.

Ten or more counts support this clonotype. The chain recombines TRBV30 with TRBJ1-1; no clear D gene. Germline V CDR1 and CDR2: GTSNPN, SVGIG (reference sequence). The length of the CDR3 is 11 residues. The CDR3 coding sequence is TGTATGTACGAGATGAACACTGAAGCTTTCTTT. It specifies CMYEMNTEAFF.

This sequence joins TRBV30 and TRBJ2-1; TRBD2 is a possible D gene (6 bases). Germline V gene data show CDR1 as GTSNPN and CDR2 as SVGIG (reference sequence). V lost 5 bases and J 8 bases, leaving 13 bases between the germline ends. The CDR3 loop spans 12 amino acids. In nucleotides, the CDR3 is TGTGCCTGGGGAGATTCGGGGGATGAGCAGTTCTTC. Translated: CAWGDSGDEQFF.

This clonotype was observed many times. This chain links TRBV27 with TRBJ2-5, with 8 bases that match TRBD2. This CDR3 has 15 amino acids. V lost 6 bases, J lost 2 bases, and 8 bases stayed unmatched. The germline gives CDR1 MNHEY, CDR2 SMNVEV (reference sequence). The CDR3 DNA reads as TGTGCCAGCAGAGCTGGGACTAGTAAACAAGAGACCCAGTACTTC. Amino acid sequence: CASRAGTSKQETQYF.

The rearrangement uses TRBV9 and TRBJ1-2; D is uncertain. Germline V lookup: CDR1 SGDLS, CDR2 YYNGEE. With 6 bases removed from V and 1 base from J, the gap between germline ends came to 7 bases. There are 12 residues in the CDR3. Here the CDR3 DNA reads TGTGCCAGCACCTGGTGTAACTATGGCTACACCTTC. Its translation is CASTWCNYGYTF.

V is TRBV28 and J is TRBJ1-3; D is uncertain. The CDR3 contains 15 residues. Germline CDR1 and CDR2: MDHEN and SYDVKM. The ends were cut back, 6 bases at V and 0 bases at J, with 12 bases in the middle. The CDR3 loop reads CASSPSMSSGNTIYF. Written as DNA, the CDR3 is TGTGCCAGCAGCCCATCGATGAGCTCTGGAAACACCATATATTTT.

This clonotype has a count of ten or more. The CDR3 coding sequence is TGCACCGGACAGGGTGGTGAAGCTTTCTTT. Amino acid sequence: CTGQGGEAFF. The rearrangement links TRBV20-1 to TRBJ1-1; TRBD1 matches at 8 bases. CDR1 is DFQATT and CDR2 is SNEGSKA in the germline V gene (reference sequence). This CDR3 has 10 residues.

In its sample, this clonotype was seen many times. Here the CDR3 reads CATVKNGGEQYF. The CDR3 nucleotides read TGTGCCACCGTCAAGAACGGGGGGGAGCAGTACTTC. The V and J genes are TRBV6-1 and TRBJ2-7, with TRBD2 identical over 7 bases. Germline V CDR1 and CDR2: MNHNS, SASEGT. The CDR3 runs to 12 residues. The junction had 10 bases not matched to a gene; V was cut back by 10 bases and J by 7 bases.

For the CDR3, the DNA is TGCAGCGTTGAACAGGGGGCACCCGGGGAGCTGTTTTTT. It codes for CSVEQGAPGELFF. J is TRBJ2-2 and V is TRBV29-1, with TRBD1 identical over 8 bases. Germline V lookup: CDR1 SQVTM, CDR2 ANQGSEA. Trimming removed 2 bases from V and 6 bases from J; junction bases left unmatched: 2. The length of the CDR3 is 13 residues.

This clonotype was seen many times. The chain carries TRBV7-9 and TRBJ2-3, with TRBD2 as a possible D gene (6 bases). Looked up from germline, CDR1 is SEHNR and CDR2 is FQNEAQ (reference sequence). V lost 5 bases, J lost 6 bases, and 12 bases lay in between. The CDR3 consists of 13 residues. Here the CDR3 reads CASSQTGTDTQYF. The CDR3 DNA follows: TGTGCCAGCAGCCAAACCGGGACTGATACGCAGTATTTT.

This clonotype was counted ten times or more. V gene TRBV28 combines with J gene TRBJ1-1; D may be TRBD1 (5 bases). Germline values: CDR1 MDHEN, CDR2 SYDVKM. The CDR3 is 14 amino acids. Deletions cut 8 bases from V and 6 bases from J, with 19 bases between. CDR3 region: CASGDGGRIAEAFF. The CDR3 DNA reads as TGTGCCAGCGGGGACGGGGGTCGTATCGCTGAAGCTTTCTTT.

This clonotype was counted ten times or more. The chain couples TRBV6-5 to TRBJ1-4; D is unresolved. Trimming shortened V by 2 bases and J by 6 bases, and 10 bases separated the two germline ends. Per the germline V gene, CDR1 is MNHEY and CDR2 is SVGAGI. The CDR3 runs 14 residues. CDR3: CASSYRETDEKLFF. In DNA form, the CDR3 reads TGTGCCAGCAGTTACAGGGAGACGGATGAAAAACTGTTTTTT.

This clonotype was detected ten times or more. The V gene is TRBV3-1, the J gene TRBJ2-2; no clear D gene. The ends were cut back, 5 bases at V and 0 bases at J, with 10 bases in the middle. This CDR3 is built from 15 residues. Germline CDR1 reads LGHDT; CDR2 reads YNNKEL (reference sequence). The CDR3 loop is CASSDRPANTGELFF. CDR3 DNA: TGTGCCAGCAGCGATAGACCCGCGAACACCGGGGAGCTGTTTTTT.